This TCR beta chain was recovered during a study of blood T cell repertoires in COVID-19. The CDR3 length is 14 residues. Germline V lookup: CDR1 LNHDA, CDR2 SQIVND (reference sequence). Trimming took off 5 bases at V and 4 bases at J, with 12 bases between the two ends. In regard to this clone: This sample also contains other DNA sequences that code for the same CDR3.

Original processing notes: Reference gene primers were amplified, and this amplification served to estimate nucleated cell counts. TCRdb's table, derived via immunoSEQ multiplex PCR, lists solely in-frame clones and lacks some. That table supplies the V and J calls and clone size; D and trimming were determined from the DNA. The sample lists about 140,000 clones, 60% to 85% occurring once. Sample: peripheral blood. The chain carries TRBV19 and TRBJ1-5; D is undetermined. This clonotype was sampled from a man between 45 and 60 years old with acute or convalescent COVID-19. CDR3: CASSRTGVNQPQHF. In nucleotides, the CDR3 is TGTGCCAGTAGTCGGACTGGAGTTAATCAGCCCCAGCATTTT.